Included here is one T cell receptor (beta chain) sequence, with context. The sample belongs to a study of OX40 agonist ivuxolimab in advanced cancers. Profiling relied on immunoSEQ multiplex PCR, and the TCRdb table lists in-frame clones only, not all of them. The sample records some 95,000 clones, just over 90% being singletons. Deletions cut 0 bases from V and 0 bases from J, with 6 bases between. The germline V gene has CDR1 MNHNS and CDR2 SASEGT. This CDR3 contains 16 residues. This specimen consisted of CD4+ or CD8+ T cells sorted from blood, obtained in a trial of the OX40 agonist ivuxolimab. This clonotype was obtained from an adult with an advanced solid tumor such as melanoma, head and neck, liver or kidney cancer. This chain joins TRBV6-1 and TRBJ2-6; D not resolved. The CDR3: CASSEASISGANVLTF. Here the CDR3 DNA reads TGTGCCAGCAGTGAAGCGTCGATCTCTGGGGCCAACGTCCTGACTTTC.